A selection of T cell receptor beta chains follows, all from one sample in a study of T cell responses to AZD1222 COVID-19 vaccine. Libraries were prepared by immunoSEQ multiplex PCR; TCRdb keeps only in-frame clonotypes and omits some of them. The table lists roughly 110,000 clones, just over 90% of them singletons, with under 5.5% in the top ten. The sample was peripheral blood, taken on day 0 of AZD1222 vaccination. Every receptor here comes from an adult in good health. The CDR3 runs from the conserved cysteine through the conserved F or W. The order of the fields is D gene, J gene, clone size, V gene, CDR3 protein, CDR3 DNA. The D gene is left open where the match is weak. The size entry is marked missing in some rows and otherwise reads once, few, many or a size class.

>NA|TRBJ1-1|once|TRBV6-1
CASRTPNTEAFF
TGTGCCAGCAGGACACCGAACACTGAAGCTTTCTTT
>NA|TRBJ2-3|NA|TRBV12-3/TRBV12-4
CASSLKGDTQYF
TGTGCCAGCAGTTTAAAGGGGGATACGCAGTATTTT
>NA|TRBJ2-2|NA|TRBV2
CASKRTNTGELFF
TGTGCCAGCAAGAGGACTAACACCGGGGAGCTGTTTTTT
>NA|TRBJ1-4|NA|TRBV2
CAIPRGGANEKLFF
TGTGCCATCCCCCGGGGGGGAGCTAATGAAAAACTGTTTTTT
>TRBD1|TRBJ2-1|NA|TRBV11-2
CASSFDRVSRNEQFF
TGTGCCAGCAGCTTCGACAGGGTTTCTAGGAATGAGCAGTTCTTC
>TRBD1|TRBJ1-3|NA|TRBV19
CASSIWTGVGNTIYF
TGTGCCAGTAGTATTTGGACAGGGGTCGGAAACACCATATATTTT
>NA|TRBJ1-4|NA|TRBV4-2
CASSPESGGLANEKLFF
TGTGCCAGCAGCCCGGAATCCGGGGGGTTGGCTAATGAAAAACTGTTTTTT
>TRBD2|TRBJ2-1|NA|TRBV10-2
CASSEPSLAGAYNEQFF
TGCGCCAGCAGTGAGCCAAGCCTAGCGGGGGCGTACAATGAGCAGTTCTTC
>TRBD1|TRBJ2-6|NA|TRBV6-4
CASSGTGGSGANVLTF
TGTGCCAGCAGTGGGACAGGGGGCTCTGGGGCCAACGTCCTGACTTTC
>TRBD2|TRBJ2-3|NA|TRBV11-2
CASSQAGAPTDTQYF
TGTGCCAGCAGCCAAGCGGGGGCCCCCACAGATACGCAGTATTTT
>NA|TRBJ1-1|NA|TRBV6-4
CASSVSGLLGAEAFF
TGTGCCAGCAGTGTTTCGGGGCTGTTAGGGGCTGAAGCTTTCTTT
>TRBD1|TRBJ1-1|NA|TRBV7-2
CASSLVIGTGAVNTEAFF
TGTGCCAGCAGCTTAGTTATCGGGACAGGGGCCGTGAACACTGAAGCTTTCTTT
>NA|TRBJ2-1|NA|TRBV18
CASSTRQAISYNEQFF
TGTGCCAGCTCAACAAGACAGGCTATCTCCTACAATGAGCAGTTCTTC